A single T cell receptor beta chain is shown here with its context. These data belong to a study of blood T cell repertoires in COVID-19. For the study at large: Collection of acute and convalescent COVID-19 samples took place in the United States, Italy and Spain. T cells, B-cell-depleted T cells, or PBMCs supplied cDNA or gDNA.

As processed by the authors: The authors estimated nucleated cell counts from reference gene primer amplification. Clones were read by immunoSEQ multiplex PCR, and TCRdb kept only the in-frame ones, dropping some. Clone size and V and J calls were adopted from that table, with D and trimming inferred from the DNA. The sample includes 170,000 or so clones, 70% to 90% seen only once; the top ten take 0.45% to 0.6%. The Seattle patients, enrolled during active infection, were followed longitudinally. The TCR originated in a man between 60 and 75 years old with COVID-19, enrolled during active disease. The specimen was peripheral blood.

In DNA form, the CDR3 reads TGTGCCATCAGTGAAGGGGTCACTGAAGCTTTCTTT. It encodes CAISEGVTEAFF. The chain uses TRBV10-3 and TRBJ1-1, with D perhaps matching TRBD1 (5 bases). There are 12 residues in the CDR3. From germline, CDR1 is ENHRY and CDR2 SYGVKD. With 3 bases removed from V and 4 bases from J, the gap between germline ends came to 6 bases.